The entry below describes one TCR beta chain. Its specificity is unknown. The record originates from a study of cytomegalovirus exposure and HLA in healthy donors. Findings of the study overall: What was likely a sequencing artifact was a cluster of highly shared sequence variants. TCR beta chains associated with HLA were, in a later analysis, more clonally expanded than equally common others.

This CDR3 region has 14 residues. Germline CDR1 and CDR2: SGHTA and FQGTGA. V was clipped by 5 bases and J by 0 bases, with 11 bases between them. This PCR relied on a set of 60 Vbeta primers and 13 Jbeta primers. The data were produced by immunoSEQ multiplex PCR, yet TCRdb's version contains in-frame clones alone and is incomplete. The table lists roughly 190,000 clones, around 75% of them singletons, with about 3% in the top ten. The origin of this receptor is a female donor in good health and CMV-seronegative. Sequenced input: PBMCs. V and J are TRBV7-3 and TRBJ2-7; perhaps TRBD2 as D (6 bases). CDR3 loop: CASSPSSDSYEQYF. Written as DNA, the CDR3 is TGTGCCAGCAGCCCCTCTAGCGACTCCTACGAGCAGTACTTC.